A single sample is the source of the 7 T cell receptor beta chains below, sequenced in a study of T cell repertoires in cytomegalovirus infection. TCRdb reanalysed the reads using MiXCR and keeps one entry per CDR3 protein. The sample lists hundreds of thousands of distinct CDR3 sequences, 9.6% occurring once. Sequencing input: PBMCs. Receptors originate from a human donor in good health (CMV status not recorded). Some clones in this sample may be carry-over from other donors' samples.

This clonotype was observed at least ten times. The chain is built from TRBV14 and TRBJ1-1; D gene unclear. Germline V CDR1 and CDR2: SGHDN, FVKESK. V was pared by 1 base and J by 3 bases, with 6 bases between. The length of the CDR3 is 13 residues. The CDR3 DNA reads TGTGCCAGCAGCCAAGTCGATGACACTGAAGCTTTCTTT. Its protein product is CASSQVDDTEAFF.

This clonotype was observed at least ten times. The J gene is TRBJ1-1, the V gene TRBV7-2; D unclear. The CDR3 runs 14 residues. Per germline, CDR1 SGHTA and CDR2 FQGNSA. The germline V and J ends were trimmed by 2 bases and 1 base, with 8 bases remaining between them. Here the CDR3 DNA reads TGTGCCAGCAGCTTAAAGGGATCGAACACTGAAGCTTTCTTT. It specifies CASSLKGSNTEAFF. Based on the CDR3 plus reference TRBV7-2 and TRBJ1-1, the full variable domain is GAGVSQSPSNKVTEKGKDVELRCDPISGHTALYWYRQSLGQGLEFLIYFQGNSAPDKSGLPSDRFSAERTGGSVSTLTIQRTQQEDSAVYLCASSLKGSNTEAFFGQGTRLTVV.

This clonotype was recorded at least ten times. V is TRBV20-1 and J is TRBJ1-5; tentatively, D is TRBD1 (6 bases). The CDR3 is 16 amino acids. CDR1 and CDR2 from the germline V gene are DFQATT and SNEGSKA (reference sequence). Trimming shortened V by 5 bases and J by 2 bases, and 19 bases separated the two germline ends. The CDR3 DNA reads TGCAGTGCTGGAAGGGGGGGGCCGAACGGCAATCAGCCCCAGCATTTT. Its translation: CSAGRGGPNGNQPQHF.

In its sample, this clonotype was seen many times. In DNA, the CDR3 is TGTGCCAGCAGCTCGGGACAGGCTATCTACAATGAGCAGTTCTTC. Its translation: CASSSGQAIYNEQFF. The chain is built from TRBV7-9 and TRBJ2-1, with 8 bases that match TRBD1. Germline CDR1 reads SEHNR; CDR2 reads FQNEAQ (reference sequence). J lost 3 bases, V lost 4 bases, and 5 bases had no gene match. The CDR3 consists of 15 residues.

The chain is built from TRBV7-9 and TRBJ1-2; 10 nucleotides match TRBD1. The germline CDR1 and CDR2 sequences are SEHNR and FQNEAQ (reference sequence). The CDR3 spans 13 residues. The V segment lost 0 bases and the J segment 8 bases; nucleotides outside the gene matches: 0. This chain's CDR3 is CASSLATGGGYTF. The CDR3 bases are TGTGCCAGCAGCTTAGCGACAGGGGGCGGCTACACCTTC.

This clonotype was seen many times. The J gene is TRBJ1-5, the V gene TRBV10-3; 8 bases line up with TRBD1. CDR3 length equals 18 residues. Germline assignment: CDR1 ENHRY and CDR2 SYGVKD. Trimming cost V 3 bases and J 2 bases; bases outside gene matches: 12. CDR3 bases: TGTGCCATCAGTGAAGGACAGGGTGGGGGTGGAGGCAATCAGCCCCAGCATTTT. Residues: CAISEGQGGGGGNQPQHF.

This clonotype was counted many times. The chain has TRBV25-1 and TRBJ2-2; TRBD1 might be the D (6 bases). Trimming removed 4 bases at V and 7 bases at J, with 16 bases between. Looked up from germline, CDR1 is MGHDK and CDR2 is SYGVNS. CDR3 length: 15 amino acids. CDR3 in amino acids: CASSGWTATDGELFF. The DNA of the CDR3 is TGTGCCAGCAGTGGTTGGACAGCAACAGACGGGGAGCTGTTTTTT.